Sequencing of this T cell receptor beta chain was carried out in a study of human T cells and chemical hapten exposure. Whole-study findings and limits: Expanded TCRs produced significantly more large CDR3 similarity clusters than controls did.

TCRdb ran MiXCR on the RACE reads and lists one entry per CDR3 protein. The table records 380,000 or so distinct CDR3 sequences, around 5.5% of them present only once. This clonotype has more than one count but fewer than ten. Its antigen is not known. Time point here: pre-sensitization, week 0. Treatment in this sample: therapeutic diphenylcyclopropenone sensitization with weekly scalp DPC. This CDR3 spans 13 amino acids. Trimming removed 5 bases from V and 14 bases from J, with 16 bases in between. Germline V CDR1 and CDR2: MNHEY, SMNVEV (reference sequence). This chain joins TRBV27 and TRBJ1-6; the D gene is possibly TRBD1 (6 bases). This clonotype originated in a woman aged 18 to 35 with alopecia areata. Some clones in this sample may be carry-over from other donors' samples. Sequenced material: whole blood, taken in connection with sensitization to the hapten diphenylcyclopropenone (DPC). CDR3: CASSPRQAQSLHF. The CDR3 coding sequence is TGTGCCAGCAGTCCAAGACAGGCGCAGTCCCTCCACTTT.